The next 16 T cell receptor beta chains were all read from a single sample in a study of naive CD8 T cells in extremely preterm neonates. Study-level findings and limits: Compared with older groups, preterm CDR3s were shorter, with fewer N additions and less trimming.

Libraries were prepared by immunoSEQ multiplex PCR; TCRdb keeps only in-frame clonotypes and omits some of them. The sample contains about 5,000 clones, over 90% of which appear only once. Extremely preterm deliveries at about 23-28 weeks of gestation provided the preterm samples. Their specific antigens are unknown. The sample comprised naive CD8+ T cells from cord blood. These receptor sequences come from a boy who was born preterm.

This clone was observed a single time. This chain connects TRBV30 to TRBJ2-7; tentatively, D is TRBD1 (6 bases). Trimming shortened V by 0 bases and J by 8 bases, and 14 bases separated the two germline ends. Germline assignment: CDR1 GTSNPN and CDR2 SVGIG (reference sequence). CDR3 length equals 13 residues. CDR3 amino acids: CAWSVTGDIKQYF. The CDR3 region has the DNA TGTGCCTGGAGTGTAACCGGGGACATAAAGCAGTACTTC.

This sequence joins TRBV7-6 and TRBJ1-1, with 8 bases matching TRBD1. J was trimmed by 1 base and V by 1 base; bases with no gene match: 5. Germline V CDR1 and CDR2: SGHVS, FNYEAQ. There are 16 residues in the CDR3. The DNA for the CDR3 is TGTGCCAGCAGCTTAGACAGGGGGTTGAAGAACACTGAAGCTTTCTTT. This translates into CASSLDRGLKNTEAFF.

The genes are TRBV9 and TRBJ2-6; the D is unclear. V gave up 5 bases and J gave up 0 bases, with 12 bases separating them. CDR3 length equals 16 residues. CDR1 is SGDLS, CDR2 YYNGEE, per germline. In DNA, the CDR3 is TGTGCCAGCAGATTTGGGGTCAGCTCTGGGGCCAACGTCCTGACTTTC. It codes for CASRFGVSSGANVLTF.

The chain carries TRBV23-1 and TRBJ1-5; no firm D call. TRBV23-1 is reported as an ORF; its role is uncertain. V lost 3 bases, J lost 0 bases, and 0 bases lay in between. This CDR3 comprises 12 residues. This chain's CDR3 is CASSHSNQPQHF. The CDR3 nucleotides are TGCGCCAGCAGTCATAGCAATCAGCCCCAGCATTTT.

The chain recombines TRBV5-3 with TRBJ1-2; no clear D. TRBV5-3 carries the ORF label, with uncertain function. Trimming took off 6 bases at V and 1 base at J, with 4 bases between the two ends. The CDR3 extends over 11 amino acids. The CDR3 nucleotides are TGTGCCAGAAAAAATAACTATGGCTACACCTTC. Amino acid sequence: CARKNNYGYTF.

This clone was detected once. The gene calls are TRBV30 and TRBJ1-1; D is perhaps TRBD1 (5 bases). CDR1 and CDR2 (germline): GTSNPN, SVGIG (reference sequence). V was trimmed by 0 bases and J by 1 base, leaving 6 bases between them. The CDR3 consists of 13 residues. The CDR3 sequence is CAWSVGQNTEAFF. The CDR3, as DNA: TGTGCCTGGAGTGTAGGACAGAACACTGAAGCTTTCTTT. Full variable domain (rest looked up from reference TRBV30 and TRBJ1-1): SQTIHQWPATLVQPVGSPLSLECTVEGTSNPNLYWYRQAAGRGLQLLFYSVGIGQISSEVPQNLSASRPQDRQFILSSKKLLLSDSGFYLCAWSVGQNTEAFFGQGTRLTVV.

This rearrangement joins TRBV9 to TRBJ2-7; a weak D match, TRBD1 (6 bases). The CDR3 spans 14 residues. V shed 2 bases and J shed 1 base, with 10 bases lying between them. Looked up from germline, CDR1 is SGDLS and CDR2 is YYNGEE. CDR3: CASSVTGRSYEQYF. The DNA of the CDR3 is TGTGCCAGCAGCGTCACAGGGCGATCCTACGAGCAGTACTTC.

CDR3 bases: TGTGCCAGCAGGACGAGCGTCCCGGGGGGACATCTTAATGAGCAGTTCTTC. Protein: CASRTSVPGGHLNEQFF. The rearrangement links TRBV28 to TRBJ2-1; tentative D call: TRBD2 (7 bases). The germline V gene encodes CDR1 MDHEN and CDR2 SYDVKM. V lost 6 bases, J lost 7 bases, and 25 bases lay in between. The CDR3 spans 17 residues.

The chain is built from TRBV25-1 and TRBJ1-2; 9 nucleotides line up with TRBD1. J gave up 4 bases and V 7 bases, and 1 base lay outside the gene matches. Per germline, CDR1 MGHDK and CDR2 SYGVNS. This CDR3 contains 12 residues. The CDR3 nucleotides are TGTGCCAGCACGACAGGGGGCTATGGCTACACCTTC. Its translation is CASTTGGYGYTF.

This chain links TRBV21-1 with TRBJ2-1; the table's D call TRBD2 went unverified against the DNA. TRBV21-1 is a documented pseudogene. The CDR3 has 15 residues. As DNA, the CDR3 is TGTGCCAGCAGCAGACCGGGACTAGGTTACAATGAGCAGTTCTTC. This translates into CASSRPGLGYNEQFF.

J is TRBJ2-5 and V is TRBV7-6; TRBD2 aligns across 7 bases. This CDR3 contains 14 residues. Trimming cost V 2 bases and J 1 base; bases outside gene matches: 1. Germline CDR1 SGHVS, CDR2 FNYEAQ. CDR3: CASSLLAGQETQYF. In nucleotides, the CDR3 is TGTGCCAGCAGCTTATTAGCGGGCCAAGAGACCCAGTACTTC. The whole variable domain, remainder taken from reference TRBV7-6 and TRBJ2-5, is GAGVSQSPRYKVTKRGQDVALRCDPISGHVSLYWYRQALGQGPEFLTYFNYEAQQDKSGLPNDRFSAERPEGSISTLTIQRTEQRDSAMYRCASSLLAGQETQYFGPGTRLLVL.

CDR3 protein: CASSTRDSSGNTIYF. In DNA, the CDR3 is TGTGCCAGCAGTACCCGGGACAGCTCTGGAAACACCATATATTTT. This chain uses TRBV13 with TRBJ1-3; 7 nucleotides align to TRBD1. This CDR3 has 15 residues. CDR1 is PRHDT and CDR2 is FYEKMQ in the germline V gene (reference sequence). V was clipped by 6 bases and J by 0 bases; unmatched bases: 5.

The CDR3 loop is CASSFSQNYGYTF. The CDR3 region has the DNA TGTGCCAGCAGTTTTTCACAAAACTATGGCTACACCTTC. The chain has TRBV27 and TRBJ1-2; D is ambiguous. This CDR3 has 13 residues. Germline CDR1 MNHEY, CDR2 SMNVEV (reference sequence). Trimming shortened V by 3 bases and J by 2 bases, and 7 bases separated the two germline ends.

The CDR3 sequence: CASSLATGGYGYTF. DNA for the CDR3: TGTGCCAGCAGCTTAGCGACAGGGGGCTATGGCTACACCTTC. The chain recombines TRBV7-9 with TRBJ1-2; 9 bases match TRBD1. The CDR3 spans 14 residues. V shed 0 bases, J shed 4 bases, and the junction held 0 bases outside the gene matches. Germline CDR1 SEHNR, CDR2 FQNEAQ (reference sequence).

J is TRBJ2-7 and V is TRBV27; D is possibly TRBD2 (6 bases). CDR3 length: 15 residues. V was clipped by 7 bases and J by 2 bases, with 18 bases between them. CDR1 MNHEY and CDR2 SMNVEV come from the germline V gene (reference sequence). Written as DNA, the CDR3 is TGTGCCAGCACCGATCGGGACTCATTTCCCTACGAGCAGTACTTC. Its protein is CASTDRDSFPYEQYF.

The genes are TRBV11-2 and TRBJ2-7; TRBD2 agrees at 8 bases. This CDR3 is 14 amino acids long. V was pared by 3 bases and J by 0 bases, with 1 base of the junction left unmatched. Per germline, CDR1 SGHAT and CDR2 FQNNGV. The CDR3 nucleotides read TGTGCCAGCAGCTTCGGGACTAGCTCCTACGAGCAGTACTTC. This codes for CASSFGTSSYEQYF.